The rows below give T cell receptor beta chains drawn from one sample of a study of T cells in narcolepsy. The table came from immunoSEQ multiplex PCR; TCRdb's copy has only in-frame clones and leaves some out. The sample consists of about 24,000 clones, approximately 82% of them appearing once. The specimen sequenced was memory (CD45RA-) CD4+ T cells from blood. The receptors shown here come from a human donor in good health. The CDR3 runs from the conserved cysteine through the conserved F or W. Fields, in order: clone size, J gene, V gene, D gene, CDR3 protein, CDR3 DNA. A D gene is named only where the DNA matches it firmly. The size field is filled for only some rows; it gives once, few, many or a size class.

few | TRBJ1-2 | TRBV11-3 | TRBD1 | CASSLARDRGYGYTF | TGTGCCAGCAGCTTAGCCCGGGACAGGGGATATGGCTACACCTTC
NA | TRBJ1-6 | TRBV6-1 | NA | CASGRTPSPLHF | TGTGCCAGCGGACGAACCCCTTCACCCCTCCACTTT
NA | TRBJ2-7 | TRBV7-2 | TRBD2 | CASSLGLAGGHNEQYF | TGTGCCAGCAGCTTGGGACTAGCGGGGGGGCATAACGAGCAGTACTTC
few | TRBJ2-7 | TRBV27 | NA | CASSLRGSYEQYF | TGTGCCAGCAGTTTAAGGGGGTCCTACGAGCAGTACTTC
once | TRBJ2-2 | TRBV6-1 | NA | CASREVSGELFF | TGTGCCAGCAGGGAGGTTTCCGGGGAGCTGTTTTTT
NA | TRBJ1-3 | TRBV7-9 | NA | CASSPFSLAIYF | TGTGCCAGCAGCCCCTTTAGCCTCGCCATATATTTT
NA | TRBJ2-3 | TRBV25-1 | NA | CASSGTQGGPDTQYF | TGTGCCAGTTCCGGCACCCAAGGAGGGCCAGATACGCAGTATTTT
NA | TRBJ2-3 | TRBV2 | TRBD2 | CASKSGISTDTQYF | TGTGCCAGTAAGAGCGGGATTAGCACAGATACGCAGTATTTT
NA | TRBJ1-1 | TRBV11-2 | TRBD1 | CASSLFRDREEAFF | TGTGCCAGCAGCTTGTTTAGGGACAGGGAAGAAGCTTTCTTT
NA | TRBJ2-3 | TRBV5-1 | TRBD1 | CASKNGGTGVGDTQYF | TGCGCCAGCAAGAACGGAGGGACAGGGGTTGGAGATACGCAGTATTTT
NA | TRBJ1-6 | TRBV5-1 | NA | CASSSQGVGSPLHF | TGCGCCAGCAGCTCCCAGGGCGTCGGTTCACCCCTCCACTTT
NA | TRBJ1-1 | TRBV10-1 | NA | CASSDGGSGNTEAFF | TGCGCCAGCAGTGATGGTGGCTCGGGGAACACTGAAGCTTTCTTT
NA | TRBJ2-2 | TRBV7-2 | NA | CASSLLEGTGELFF | TGTGCCAGCAGCTTATTAGAGGGGACCGGGGAGCTGTTTTTT
NA | TRBJ2-3 | TRBV5-4 | TRBD2 | CASKAPSGGWDTQYF | TGTGCCAGCAAAGCGCCTAGCGGGGGGTGGGATACGCAGTATTTT
NA | TRBJ1-5 | TRBV19 | NA | CASSISNQPQHF | TGTGCCAGTAGTATTAGCAATCAGCCCCAGCATTTT
NA | TRBJ2-6 | TRBV19 | NA | CASSPLLSGANVLTF | TGTGCCAGTAGCCCCCTCCTCTCTGGGGCCAACGTCCTGACTTTC
NA | TRBJ1-2 | TRBV19 | NA | CASRVEGPSGYTF | TGTGCCAGTAGGGTGGAAGGCCCCTCTGGCTACACCTTC
NA | TRBJ1-2 | TRBV5-6 | TRBD1 | CASSVDRQNYGYTF | TGTGCCAGCAGCGTGGACAGGCAGAACTATGGCTACACCTTC
NA | TRBJ1-6 | TRBV5-1 | TRBD1 | CASSPRQGARDSPLHF | TGCGCCAGCAGCCCACGACAGGGGGCAAGGGATTCACCCCTCCACTTT
NA | TRBJ2-3 | TRBV5-1 | NA | CASSVANTQYF | TGCGCCAGCAGTGTCGCAAATACGCAGTATTTT
few | TRBJ1-2 | TRBV6-1 | NA | CASSETRQRGYGYTF | TGTGCCAGCAGTGAAACGAGACAAAGGGGCTATGGCTACACCTTC
NA | TRBJ1-5 | TRBV19 | NA | CASMGSRTEGVRWPQHF | TGTGCCAGTATGGGGAGCCGTACAGAAGGGGTTCGGTGGCCCCAGCATTTT
NA | TRBJ2-7 | TRBV5-4 | NA | CASSFTGRGEQYF | TGTGCCAGCAGCTTTACAGGGAGAGGGGAGCAGTACTTC
NA | TRBJ1-1 | TRBV20-1 | NA | CSAKGWWGAFF | TGCAGTGCTAAGGGGTGGTGGGGGGCTTTCTTT
few | TRBJ2-5 | TRBV5-6 | TRBD2 | CASSPTAGGGANTQETQYF | TGTGCCAGCAGCCCCACCGCTGGCGGGGGGGCCAATACCCAAGAGACCCAGTACTTC
few | TRBJ1-5 | TRBV19 | TRBD1 | CASSIFQGARQPQHF | TGTGCCAGTAGTATCTTCCAGGGGGCGAGACAGCCCCAGCATTTT
NA | TRBJ1-2 | TRBV5-5 | NA | CASSHRDHYGYTF | TGTGCCAGCAGCCACCGGGACCACTATGGCTACACCTTC
NA | TRBJ1-3 | TRBV4-3 | NA | CASSRAAGNTIYF | TGCGCCAGCAGCAGGGCAGCTGGAAACACCATATATTTT
NA | TRBJ1-5 | TRBV10-2 | NA | CASSTSTSNQPQHF | TGCGCCAGCAGTACCAGCACTAGCAATCAGCCCCAGCATTTT
few | TRBJ2-3 | TRBV2 | NA | CASKFFLTDTQYF | TGTGCCAGCAAATTTTTCCTCACAGATACGCAGTATTTT
NA | TRBJ1-3 | TRBV2 | NA | CASVRGPGNTIYF | TGTGCCAGCGTTCGGGGGCCGGGAAACACCATATATTTT
NA | TRBJ1-5 | TRBV6-5 | NA | CASSYAPPRGNQPQHF | TGTGCCAGCAGTTACGCCCCGCCGAGAGGTAATCAGCCCCAGCATTTT
once | TRBJ2-3 | TRBV11-3 | TRBD1 | CASSSGTGFGTDTQYF | TGTGCCAGCAGCTCGGGGACAGGGTTTGGAACAGATACGCAGTATTTT
NA | TRBJ2-7 | TRBV2 | TRBD1 | CASRAGQGTYEQYF | TGTGCCAGCAGGGCTGGACAGGGTACCTACGAGCAGTACTTC
NA | TRBJ2-7 | TRBV11-2 | NA | CASSLERTSSYEQYF | TGTGCCAGCAGCTTAGAAAGGACGAGCTCCTACGAGCAGTACTTC
NA | TRBJ2-7 | TRBV15 | NA | CATSRESSAGMDEQYF | TGTGCCACCAGCAGAGAATCAAGCGCTGGAATGGACGAGCAGTACTTC